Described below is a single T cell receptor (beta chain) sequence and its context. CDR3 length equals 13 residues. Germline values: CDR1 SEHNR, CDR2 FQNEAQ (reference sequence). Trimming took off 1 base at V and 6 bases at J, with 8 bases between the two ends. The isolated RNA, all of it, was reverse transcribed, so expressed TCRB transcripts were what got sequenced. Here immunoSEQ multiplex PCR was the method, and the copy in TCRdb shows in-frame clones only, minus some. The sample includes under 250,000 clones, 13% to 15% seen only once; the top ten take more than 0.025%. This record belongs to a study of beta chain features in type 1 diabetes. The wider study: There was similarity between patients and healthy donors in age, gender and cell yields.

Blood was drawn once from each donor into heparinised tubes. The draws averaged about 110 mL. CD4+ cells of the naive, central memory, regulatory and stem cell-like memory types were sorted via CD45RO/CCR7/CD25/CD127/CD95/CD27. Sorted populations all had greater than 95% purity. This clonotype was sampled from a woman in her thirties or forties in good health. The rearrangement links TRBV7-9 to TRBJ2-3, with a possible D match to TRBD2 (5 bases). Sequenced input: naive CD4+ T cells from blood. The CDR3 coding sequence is TGTGCCAGCAGCTTAGTTAGCGCGGATACGCAGTATTTT. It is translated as CASSLVSADTQYF.